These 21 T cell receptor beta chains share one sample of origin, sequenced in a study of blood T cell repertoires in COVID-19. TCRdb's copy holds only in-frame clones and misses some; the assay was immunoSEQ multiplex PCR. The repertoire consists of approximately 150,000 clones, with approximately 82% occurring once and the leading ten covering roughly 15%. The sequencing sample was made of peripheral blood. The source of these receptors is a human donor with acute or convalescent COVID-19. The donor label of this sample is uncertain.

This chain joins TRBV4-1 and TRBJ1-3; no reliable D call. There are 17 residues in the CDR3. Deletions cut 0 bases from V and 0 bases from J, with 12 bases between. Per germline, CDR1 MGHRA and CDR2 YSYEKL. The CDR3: CASSQDRFGSSGNTIYF. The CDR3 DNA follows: TGCGCCAGCAGCCAAGATCGGTTTGGGAGCTCTGGAAACACCATATATTTT.

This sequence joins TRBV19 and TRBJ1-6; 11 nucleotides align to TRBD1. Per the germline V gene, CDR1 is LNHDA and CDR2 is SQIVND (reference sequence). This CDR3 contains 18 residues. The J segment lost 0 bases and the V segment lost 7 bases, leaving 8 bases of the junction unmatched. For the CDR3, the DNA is TGTGCCAGTACCCGGACAGGGGGCGCCGGCTCCTATAATTCACCCCTCCACTTT. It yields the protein CASTRTGGAGSYNSPLHF.

The CDR3 nucleotides read TGTGCCAGTGCCCCAGGGGTACGCAATCAGCCCCAGCATTTT. Encoded protein: CASAPGVRNQPQHF. The chain joins TRBV19 to TRBJ1-5; D is perhaps TRBD1 (6 bases). V dropped 8 bases and J dropped 2 bases, with 13 bases sitting between them. Germline values: CDR1 LNHDA, CDR2 SQIVND (reference sequence). The CDR3 sequence is 14 residues long.

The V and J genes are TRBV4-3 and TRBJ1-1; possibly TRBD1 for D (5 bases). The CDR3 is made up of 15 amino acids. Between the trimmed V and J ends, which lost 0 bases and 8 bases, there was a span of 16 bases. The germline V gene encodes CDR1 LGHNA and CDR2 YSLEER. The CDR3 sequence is CASSQDYRNGREAFF. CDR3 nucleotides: TGCGCCAGCAGCCAAGATTACAGGAACGGCAGGGAAGCTTTCTTT.

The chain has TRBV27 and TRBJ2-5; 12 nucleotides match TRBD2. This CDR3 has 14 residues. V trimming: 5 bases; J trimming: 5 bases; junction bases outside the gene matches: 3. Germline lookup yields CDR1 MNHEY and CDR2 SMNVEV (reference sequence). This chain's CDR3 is CASSRLAGEETQYF. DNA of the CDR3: TGTGCCAGCAGTCGACTAGCGGGGGAGGAGACCCAGTACTTC.

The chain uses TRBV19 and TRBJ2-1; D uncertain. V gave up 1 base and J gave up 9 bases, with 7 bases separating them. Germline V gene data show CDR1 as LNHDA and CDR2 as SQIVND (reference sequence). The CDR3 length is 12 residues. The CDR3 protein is CASSIGYGEQFF. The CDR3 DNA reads TGTGCCAGTAGTATAGGATACGGTGAGCAGTTCTTC.

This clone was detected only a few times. CDR3 protein: CASRQTGGASSYEQYF. CDR3 nucleotides: TGTGCCAGCAGACAAACGGGGGGGGCCAGCTCCTACGAGCAGTACTTC. The V gene is TRBV6-6, the J gene TRBJ2-7; 8 positions match TRBD2. The V segment lost 6 bases and the J segment 0 bases; nucleotides outside the gene matches: 10. CDR3 length: 16 amino acids. Germline V gene sequence: CDR1 MNHNY, CDR2 SVGAGI (reference sequence).

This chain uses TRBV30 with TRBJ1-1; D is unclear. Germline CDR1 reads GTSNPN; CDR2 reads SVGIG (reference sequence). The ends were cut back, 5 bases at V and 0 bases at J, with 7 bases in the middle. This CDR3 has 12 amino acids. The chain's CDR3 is CAWRNLNTEAFF. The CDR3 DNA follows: TGTGCCTGGCGTAATTTGAACACTGAAGCTTTCTTT.

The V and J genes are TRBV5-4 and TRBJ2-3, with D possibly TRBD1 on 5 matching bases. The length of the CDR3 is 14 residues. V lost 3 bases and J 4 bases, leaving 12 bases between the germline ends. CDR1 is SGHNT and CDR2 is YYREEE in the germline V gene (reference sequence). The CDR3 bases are TGTGCCAGCAGCTCACGGCCAGGGTCAGATACGCAGTATTTT. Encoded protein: CASSSRPGSDTQYF.

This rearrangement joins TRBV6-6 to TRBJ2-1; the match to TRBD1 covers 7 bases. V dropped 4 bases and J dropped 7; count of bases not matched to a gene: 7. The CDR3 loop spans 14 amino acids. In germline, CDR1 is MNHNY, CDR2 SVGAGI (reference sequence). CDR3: CASSSTGWSNEQFF. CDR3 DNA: TGTGCCAGCAGTTCGACAGGGTGGTCAAATGAGCAGTTCTTC.

The CDR3 here is CASSVRDNDNEQFF. CDR3 bases: TGTGCCAGCAGCGTCCGGGACAACGACAATGAGCAGTTCTTC. This sequence joins TRBV11-3 and TRBJ2-1; tentatively, D is TRBD1 (6 bases). V lost 5 bases, J lost 5 bases, and 13 bases lay in between. The CDR3 totals 14 residues. The V gene's germline CDR1 is SGHNT and CDR2 YENEEA.

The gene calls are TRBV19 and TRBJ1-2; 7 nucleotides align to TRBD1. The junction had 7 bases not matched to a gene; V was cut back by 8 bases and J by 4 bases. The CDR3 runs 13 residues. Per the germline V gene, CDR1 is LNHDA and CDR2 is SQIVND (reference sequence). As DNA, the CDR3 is TGTGCCAGTTCAGAGGAGGGGGCCTATGGCTACACCTTC. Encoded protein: CASSEEGAYGYTF.

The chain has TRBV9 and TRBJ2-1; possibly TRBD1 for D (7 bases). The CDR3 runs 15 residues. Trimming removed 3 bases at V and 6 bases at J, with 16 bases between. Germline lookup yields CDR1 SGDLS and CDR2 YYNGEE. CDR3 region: CASSAPGGRFNEQFF. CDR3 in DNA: TGTGCCAGCAGCGCCCCAGGGGGGAGGTTCAATGAGCAGTTCTTC.

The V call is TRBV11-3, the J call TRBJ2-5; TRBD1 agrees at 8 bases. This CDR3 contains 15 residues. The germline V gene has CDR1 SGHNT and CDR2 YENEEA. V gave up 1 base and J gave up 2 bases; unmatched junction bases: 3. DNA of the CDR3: TGTGCCAGCAGCTTAGGGGGGGACAGGCAAGAGACCCAGTACTTC. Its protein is CASSLGGDRQETQYF.

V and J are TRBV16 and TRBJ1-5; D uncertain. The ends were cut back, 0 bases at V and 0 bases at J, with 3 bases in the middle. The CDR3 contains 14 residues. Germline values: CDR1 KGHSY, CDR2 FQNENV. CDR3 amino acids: CASSQSSSNQPQHF. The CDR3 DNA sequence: TGTGCCAGCAGCCAATCTAGTAGCAATCAGCCCCAGCATTTT.

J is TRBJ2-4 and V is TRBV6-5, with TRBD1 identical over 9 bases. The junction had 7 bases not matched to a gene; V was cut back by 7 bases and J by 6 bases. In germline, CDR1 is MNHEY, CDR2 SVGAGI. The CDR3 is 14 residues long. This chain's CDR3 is CASTPGQGTNIQYF. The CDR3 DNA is TGTGCCAGCACCCCGGGACAGGGAACAAACATTCAGTACTTC.

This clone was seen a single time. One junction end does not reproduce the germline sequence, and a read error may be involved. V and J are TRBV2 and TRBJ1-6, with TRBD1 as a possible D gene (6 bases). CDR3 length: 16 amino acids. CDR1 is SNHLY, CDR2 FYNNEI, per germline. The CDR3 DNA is TGTGCCAGCTGTGACAGGCCAGGATCCTATAATTCACCCCTCCACTTT. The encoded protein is CASCDRPGSYNSPLHF.

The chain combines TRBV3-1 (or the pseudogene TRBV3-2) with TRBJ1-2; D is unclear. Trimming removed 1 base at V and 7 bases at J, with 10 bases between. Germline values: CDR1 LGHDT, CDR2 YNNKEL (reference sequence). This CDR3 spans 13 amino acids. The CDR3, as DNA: TGTGCCAGCAGCCAAGCCAGGAGGATTGGCTACACCTTC. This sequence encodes CASSQARRIGYTF.

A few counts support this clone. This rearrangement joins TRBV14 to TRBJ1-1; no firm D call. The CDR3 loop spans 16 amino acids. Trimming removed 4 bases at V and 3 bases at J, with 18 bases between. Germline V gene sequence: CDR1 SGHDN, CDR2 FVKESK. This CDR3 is CASSLVVDWEYTEAFF. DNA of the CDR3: TGTGCCAGCAGCCTGGTAGTTGACTGGGAGTACACTGAAGCTTTCTTT.

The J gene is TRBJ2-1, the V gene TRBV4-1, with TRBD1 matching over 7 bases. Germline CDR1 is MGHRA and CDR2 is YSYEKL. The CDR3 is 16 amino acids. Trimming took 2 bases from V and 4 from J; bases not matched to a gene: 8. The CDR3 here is CASSQSDRSFYNEQFF. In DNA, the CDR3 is TGCGCCAGCAGCCAATCGGACAGGTCTTTTTACAATGAGCAGTTCTTC.

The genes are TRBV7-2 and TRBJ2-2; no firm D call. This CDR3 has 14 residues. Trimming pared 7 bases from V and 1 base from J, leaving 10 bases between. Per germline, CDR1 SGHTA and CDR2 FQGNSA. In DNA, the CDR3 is TGTGCCAGCACCGTCTACCGGAACACCGGGGAGCTGTTTTTT. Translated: CASTVYRNTGELFF.